This is a list of T cell receptor beta chains from one sample in a study of T cells after yellow fever vaccination. TCRdb used MiXCR to reprocess the 5' RACE reads, holding one entry per CDR3 protein. The table records about 75,000 distinct CDR3 sequences, around 7.1% of them present only once. Here the sequenced sample was CD8+ T cells sorted from PBMCs, taken less than 11 days after the first yellow fever vaccination. These receptors were collected from a man between 18 and 29 years old who received the YFV17D yellow fever vaccine. Both conserved end residues are trimmed from each CDR3. Each record gives: J gene, V gene, clone size, CDR3 protein. Expanded clones are given a class, and other clones once, few, many or no size at all.

TRBJ2-5 TRBV29-1 many SVEGYRDEWRETQY
TRBJ2-3 TRBV20-1 many SANRDPREDTQY
TRBJ2-7 TRBV7-6 . ASSLAQAGGRSYEQY
TRBJ2-5 TRBV4-3 many ASSQNDRGPETQY
TRBJ1-2 TRBV29-1 few SVGWAEYGYT
TRBJ2-5 TRBV20-1 many SARDLRAGGPETQY
TRBJ2-1 TRBV7-2 once ASSLELVVNNKQF
TRBJ2-2 TRBV6-1 many ASSRLGGTVGELF
TRBJ2-7 TRBV5-1 many ASSLARGPSYEQY
TRBJ2-7 TRBV7-9 few ASSPQQSYEQY
TRBJ2-7 TRBV6-5 many ASSYPSGAYEQY
TRBJ2-2 TRBV4-3 . ASSQDRGPITGELF
TRBJ2-2 TRBV7-9 many ALRDTGELF
TRBJ2-3 TRBV7-9 many ASSSLMTSGGTDTQY
TRBJ1-2 TRBV6-2/TRBV6-3 few ASSFPGRGYT
TRBJ2-7 TRBV19 . ASSPGQGRSYEQY
TRBJ2-2 TRBV4-1 few ASSQVAILPGLGRSRTGELF
TRBJ1-1 TRBV11-1 few ASRNTEAF
TRBJ1-4 TRBV5-1 . ASSPTDRGLGSANEKLF
TRBJ2-3 TRBV7-9 many ASTLTSGGPIDTQY
TRBJ2-7 TRBV4-2 many ASSQGLQLYEQY
TRBJ2-7 TRBV20-1 many SARGRGDPLGQY
TRBJ2-1 TRBV11-2 . ASRSNHEQF